This entry features one T cell receptor beta chain sequence. The specificity of this receptor is unknown. No base qualities exist here, and no much larger clone lies one base off it. Whole blood was collected in K2EDTA tubes by collaborating institutions according to the institutions' own protocols. Collaborator samples were shipped for TCRbeta analysis as frozen whole blood, isolated PBMCs, or DNA extracted from either sample type. The record originates from a study of blood T cell repertoires in COVID-19 (dated by TCRdb to the early 2020s). The study in broad terms: Samples from collaborators originated in the United States, Italy and Spain and spanned both the acute and convalescent phases of COVID-19. The sample metadata nearly always contained a de-identified subject ID, COVID-19 status, age in years and sex. Where HLA class I and class II types were available, the types were taken from metadata supplied by the sample provider, not from assay-based typing. The repertoires were released in a freely available public database meant as a resource for research on the immune response to SARS-CoV-2. The prospective study material was composed of cDNA or gDNA derived from T cells, B-cell-depleted T cells, or PBMCs. The samples were drawn from the first 160 participants of the ongoing ImmuneRACE study and from over a thousand subjects provided by 6 global collaborators. Deeply sampled blood TCRbeta repertoires from subjects exposed to, actively infected with, or recovered from COVID-19 were included in the dataset.

TCRbeta CDR3 regions were amplified from genomic DNA using the immunoSEQ Assay, a bias-controlled multiplex PCR. Per the original workflow: The number of nucleated cells in each sample was estimated by amplification of reference gene primers within the assay. To quantify the absolute abundance of each unique TCRbeta CDR3 rearrangement, sequence reads were collapsed and filtered. For each sample, productive Simpson clonality was calculated as the square root of Simpson's diversity index over productive rearrangements. TCRdb took over this immuneACCESS table, retaining in-frame rearrangements with V and J assigned. Such tables are incomplete; in checked studies, under half of the missing clones stem from an unresolved V gene, and the remainder is unexplained. V and J calls and clone size are as listed in that table; D and trimming were resolved from the DNA. The sample has 250,000 to 300,000 clones on record, around 90% of them singletons. The top ten clones comprise around 2.1% of the sample.

Study-wide findings and limitations: How much clinical and demographic metadata was included differed by source and by participant, and the metadata was provided uncurated.

V is clipped by 2 bases and J by 0 bases, and the sequence between their germline boundaries is 8 bases long. Including cysteine and phenylalanine, the CDR3 has 15 amino acids. The sequence is cut down to CDR3 DNA, 45 bases in frame from base 1. The V and J segments used are TRBV23-1 and TRBJ1-3, with the D gene call left open. TRBV23-1 is recorded as an ORF, its role being uncertain. The sequencing sample was made of peripheral blood. This TCR was recovered from a man aged 45-65 years with acute or convalescent COVID-19. This receptor has the CDR3 CASSQRGNSGNTIYF. The base sequence is TGCGCCAGCAGTCAACGGGGAAACTCTGGAAACACCATATATTTT.